The 5 T cell receptor beta chains presented below share a single source sample, sequenced in a study of T cell responses to AZD1222 COVID-19 vaccine. The repertoire was sequenced with immunoSEQ multiplex PCR; TCRdb's copy has only in-frame clones and lacks some. The sample yields around 160,000 clones, 80% to 90% seen once. The material was peripheral blood, obtained on day 0 of AZD1222 vaccination. The receptors here all came from an adult in good health.

J is TRBJ2-5 and V is TRBV12-5, with 8 bases lining up with TRBD2. V shed 1 base and J 1 base; nucleotides not matched to a gene: 8. This CDR3 is 17 amino acids long. Germline assignment: CDR1 LGHNT and CDR2 FRNRAP. CDR3 region: CASGLGTTSGGQETQYF. The CDR3 DNA is TGTGCTAGTGGTTTGGGTACAACGAGCGGGGGCCAAGAGACCCAGTACTTC.

The V call is TRBV5-1, the J call TRBJ1-6, with a possible D match to TRBD1 (6 bases). Trimming cost V 2 bases and J 1 base, with 7 bases left between them. The germline V gene encodes CDR1 SGHRS and CDR2 YFSETQ. The CDR3 extends over 15 amino acids. The CDR3: CASSLQGSYNSPLHF. The CDR3 bases are TGCGCCAGCAGCTTACAGGGATCCTATAATTCACCCCTCCACTTT.

This clone was seen only once. The DNA of the CDR3 is TGTGCCAGCAGTGTCTCAATAGAGCAGTTCTTC. This sequence encodes CASSVSIEQFF. This chain connects TRBV2 to TRBJ2-1; no clear D. The V gene lost 4 bases and the J gene lost 10 bases, with 8 bases spanning the gap. Germline V gives CDR1 SNHLY, CDR2 FYNNEI. The CDR3 consists of 11 residues.

V gene TRBV2 combines with J gene TRBJ2-5; 13 nucleotides match TRBD2. CDR3 length equals 14 residues. The germline V gene encodes CDR1 SNHLY and CDR2 FYNNEI. J gave up 5 bases and V 8 bases, and 5 bases lay outside the gene matches. This CDR3 is CASAPLAGGETQYF. In DNA form, the CDR3 reads TGTGCCAGCGCTCCACTAGCGGGAGGGGAGACCCAGTACTTC.

In this sample, this clone turned up a few times. The rearrangement joins TRBV19 to TRBJ1-1; 7 nucleotides match TRBD1. With 5 bases clipped from V and 1 base from J, the junction kept 10 bases outside the gene matches. Germline CDR1 reads LNHDA; CDR2 reads SQIVND (reference sequence). This CDR3 region has 16 residues. The CDR3 is CASSPQGGLRNTEAFF. The CDR3, as DNA: TGTGCCAGTAGTCCCCAGGGGGGGTTGCGGAACACTGAAGCTTTCTTT.